The next 3 T cell receptor beta chains were all read from a single sample in a study of shared clonotypes between healthy human individuals. Produced via immunoSEQ multiplex PCR; TCRdb's table is partial and in-frame only. The sample has some 1,900,000 clones; about 95% are singletons. Naive CD8 cells, CD45RO-negative and positively selected for CCR7, excluded terminally differentiated effector memory CD45RA+ cells. The sequenced sample consisted of naive CD8+ T cells sorted from blood. All receptors come from a man younger than 30 in good health.

J is TRBJ2-3 and V is TRBV6-5, with TRBD1 matching 7 bases. The trim removed 8 bases at V and 4 bases at J, leaving 6 bases unmatched. Germline V gene sequence: CDR1 MNHEY, CDR2 SVGAGI. This CDR3 has 13 residues. CDR3 in amino acids: CASGLGTADTQYF. The CDR3, as DNA: TGTGCCAGCGGACTCGGGACAGCAGATACGCAGTATTTT.

This chain connects TRBV6-5 to TRBJ2-7; 9 nucleotides align to TRBD2. Germline trimming cut 7 bases from V and 3 bases from J; bases unmatched to any gene: 7. The CDR3 is 14 residues long. CDR1 and CDR2 (germline): MNHEY, SVGAGI. Written as DNA, the CDR3 is TGTGCCAGCACCCAGACTAGCGGTTTCTACGAGCAGTACTTC. It codes for CASTQTSGFYEQYF.

In the case of this clone: Other DNA sequences in the same sample also yield this CDR3. The V and J genes are TRBV7-9 and TRBJ2-7; D perhaps matches TRBD1 (5 bases). The CDR3 runs 13 residues. Germline CDR1 reads SEHNR; CDR2 reads FQNEAQ (reference sequence). Trimming removed 5 bases at V and 3 bases at J, with 11 bases between. The CDR3 is CASSPDSVYEQYF. CDR3 nucleotide sequence: TGTGCCAGCAGCCCAGACAGCGTCTACGAGCAGTACTTC.